This passage covers 14 T cell receptor beta chains from one sample sequenced in a study of immune evolution from preneoplasia to lung adenocarcinoma (dated by TCRdb to the early 2020s). The library was made by the immunoSEQ multiplex PCR assay. The immuneACCESS repertoire file appears here via TCRdb, limited to in-frame rearrangements. These files lack a portion of the clones; in checked studies, under half of the deficit traces to unresolved V genes, and the cause of the others is not known. Within this sample are some 11,000 clones, with approximately 80% of them counted one time only. The top ten hold less than 3.5% of the sample. The source material was FFPE minimally invasive lung adenocarcinoma tissue. The label giving this sample's cell subset or site can be read as: micro-invasive lung adenocarcinoma (MIA). All receptors derive from an older person with lung adenocarcinoma.

This rearrangement joins TRBV9 to TRBJ1-3; D remains unclear. V gave up 1 base and J gave up 0 bases, with 5 bases separating them. The germline gives CDR1 SGDLS, CDR2 YYNGEE. CDR3 length equals 14 residues. The DNA for the CDR3 is TGTGCCAGCAGCGTACAGGCCTCTGGAAACACCATATATTTT. It is translated as CASSVQASGNTIYF.

This clone was detected only once. The rearrangement joins TRBV7-9 to TRBJ1-1; D is uncertain. Germline lookup yields CDR1 SEHNR and CDR2 FQNEAQ (reference sequence). V was clipped by 5 bases and J by 2 bases, with 9 bases between them. The CDR3 has 13 amino acids. The chain's CDR3 is CASSKTDNTEAFF. The CDR3, as DNA: TGTGCCAGCAGCAAAACCGATAACACTGAAGCTTTCTTT.

This clone appeared a few times. The chain uses TRBV18 and TRBJ1-1; D not resolved. The length of the CDR3 is 13 residues. From germline, CDR1 is KGHSH and CDR2 LQKENI. Trimming left V 5 bases short and J 1 base short, with 8 bases between. CDR3 region: CASSSRQNTEAFF. The DNA for the CDR3 is TGTGCCAGCTCATCCAGACAGAACACTGAAGCTTTCTTT. The full variable domain, in which reference TRBV18 and TRBJ1-1 provide the parts outside the CDR3, is NAGVMQNPRHLVRRRGQEARLRCSPMKGHSHVYWYRQLPEEGLKFMVYLQKENIIDESGMPKERFSAEFPKEGPSILRIQQVVRGDSAAYFCASSSRQNTEAFFGQGTRLTVV.

The rearrangement uses TRBV6-1 and TRBJ1-1; D call uncertain. The germline V gene has CDR1 MNHNS and CDR2 SASEGT. V was clipped by 3 bases and J by 1 base, with 9 bases between them. This CDR3 comprises 14 residues. The CDR3 bases are TGTGCCAGCAGTGACCGGTTAAAGAACACTGAAGCTTTCTTT. Protein sequence: CASSDRLKNTEAFF.

The chain joins TRBV27 to TRBJ1-1; 8 bases align to TRBD1. Trimming at V came to 7 bases and at J to 1 base, leaving 2 bases not matched to a gene. This CDR3 comprises 13 residues. Germline V gives CDR1 MNHEY, CDR2 SMNVEV (reference sequence). CDR3 in DNA: TGTGCCAGCAATACAGGGGGGAACACTGAAGCTTTCTTT. It translates to CASNTGGNTEAFF.

The V and J genes are TRBV15 and TRBJ1-5; no clear D gene. The length of the CDR3 is 16 residues. Germline lookup yields CDR1 LNHNV and CDR2 YYDKDF (reference sequence). V lost 3 bases to trimming and J lost 5 bases, with 17 bases between them. Here the CDR3 DNA reads TGTGCCACCAGCAGTTTTTGGTCTTCGGGCCATCAGCCCCAGCATTTT. Protein: CATSSFWSSGHQPQHF. Complete variable domain (other parts from reference TRBV15 and TRBJ1-5): DAMVIQNPRYQVTQFGKPVTLSCSQTLNHNVMYWYQQKSSQAPKLLFHYYDKDFNNEADTPDNFQSRRPNTSFCFLDIRSPGLGDTAMYLCATSSFWSSGHQPQHFGDGTRLSIL.

This clone was detected once. This chain joins TRBV30 and TRBJ1-1; 11 bases are a match to TRBD1. This CDR3 has 14 residues. Germline V gives CDR1 GTSNPN, CDR2 SVGIG (reference sequence). J lost 6 bases, V lost 5 bases, and 8 bases had no gene match. In DNA, the CDR3 is TGTGCCTGGCGGACAGGGGGCTTTAAAGCTGAAGCTTTCTTT. Its translation is CAWRTGGFKAEAFF.

The chain links TRBV7-9 to TRBJ2-1; D gene ambiguous. Trimming shortened V by 1 base and J by 0 bases, and 7 bases separated the two germline ends. The CDR3 is 15 residues long. Germline V gene lookup returns CDR1 SEHNR and CDR2 FQNEAQ (reference sequence). CDR3 DNA: TGTGCCAGCAGCTTAGGGGGTCACTCCTACAATGAGCAGTTCTTC. It translates to CASSLGGHSYNEQFF.

The rearrangement uses TRBV6-5 and TRBJ1-6; the D gene is possibly TRBD1 (5 bases). V lost 4 bases and J lost 4, with 8 bases in between. This CDR3 has 14 amino acids. From germline, CDR1 is MNHEY and CDR2 SVGAGI. The DNA of the CDR3 is TGTGCCAGCAGTTTCCGGGGGTATAATTCACCCCTCCACTTT. Translation: CASSFRGYNSPLHF.

The rearrangement uses TRBV9 and TRBJ1-6; D gene uncertain. The CDR3 spans 12 residues. Trimming took 3 bases from V and 13 from J, leaving 11 bases between them. In germline, CDR1 is SGDLS, CDR2 YYNGEE. The CDR3 DNA reads TGTGCCAGCAGCGAGCCCCTCCGGCCCCTCCACTTT. Translating it yields CASSEPLRPLHF.

This chain joins TRBV7-8 and TRBJ1-1; 10 nucleotides match TRBD1. With 2 bases clipped from V and 1 base from J, the junction kept 4 bases outside the gene matches. This CDR3 is built from 16 residues. Germline V gene lookup returns CDR1 SGHVS and CDR2 FQNEAQ. In nucleotides, the CDR3 is TGTGCCAGCAGCTTATGGGACAGGGGAACGAACACTGAAGCTTTCTTT. This encodes CASSLWDRGTNTEAFF.

The genes are TRBV27 and TRBJ2-1; 7 bases agree with TRBD2. From germline, CDR1 is MNHEY and CDR2 SMNVEV (reference sequence). The V gene end was trimmed by 3 bases and the J gene end by 8 bases; junction bases not matched to a gene: 10. The CDR3 consists of 15 residues. CDR3 residues: CASSFGGRARDEQFF. CDR3 DNA: TGTGCCAGCAGTTTCGGGGGGAGGGCCAGGGATGAGCAGTTCTTC.

The V and J genes are TRBV5-5 and TRBJ1-4, with 7 positions matching TRBD1. V was pared by 4 bases and J by 3 bases, with 6 bases of the junction left unmatched. The V gene's germline CDR1 is SGHKS and CDR2 YYEKEE (reference sequence). This CDR3 has 15 residues. In DNA form, the CDR3 reads TGTGCCAGCAGCCAGATGACAGGGTCTAATGAAAAACTGTTTTTT. Translation: CASSQMTGSNEKLFF.

The gene calls are TRBV7-6 and TRBJ2-3; 8 positions agree with TRBD2. The CDR3 totals 15 residues. Germline loops: CDR1 SGHVS, CDR2 FNYEAQ. Trimming removed 3 bases from V and 6 bases from J; junction bases left unmatched: 8. The CDR3 bases are TGTGCCAGCAGCTTTTCAGCGGGGGAGCCCGATACGCAGTATTTT. It specifies CASSFSAGEPDTQYF.